This T cell receptor (beta chain) was captured by sequencing in a study of cytomegalovirus exposure and HLA in healthy donors. General study findings and limits: It was reported that TCR beta sequences correctly inferred the HLA-A and HLA-B alleles for most subjects. Links to common viral pathogens appeared, in a later analysis, for several of the most significant clusters. Beyond CMV serostatus, there was no information to go on about immune exposure. Compared with the roughly 700-donor mean, an Asian-associated ancestry cluster reportedly had fewer N-insertions, according to a later analysis.

The PCR ran on 60 Vbeta and 13 Jbeta primers. The table came from immunoSEQ multiplex PCR; TCRdb's copy has only in-frame clones and leaves some out. The table shows approximately 220,000 clones, with roughly 79% occurring only once. Trimming shortened V by 1 base and J by 7 bases, and 8 bases separated the two germline ends. From germline, CDR1 is SGHAT and CDR2 FQNNGV. The CDR3 is 13 amino acids. Regarding this clone: Its antigen is not identified.

This TCR came from a male donor in good health and CMV-seronegative. The chain links TRBV11-2 to TRBJ2-1; D is unclear. The sample taken for sequencing was PBMCs. The CDR3: CASSLVRGNEQFF. CDR3 bases: TGTGCCAGCAGCTTAGTCCGCGGTAATGAGCAGTTCTTC.